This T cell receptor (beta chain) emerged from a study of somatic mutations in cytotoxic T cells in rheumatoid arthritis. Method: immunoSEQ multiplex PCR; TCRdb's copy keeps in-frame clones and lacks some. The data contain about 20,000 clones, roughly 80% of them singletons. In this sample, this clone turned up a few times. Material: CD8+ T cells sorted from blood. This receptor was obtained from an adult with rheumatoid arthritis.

CDR3 sequence reads: CASSEAGRGMNTEAFF. The CDR3 nucleotides are TGCGCCAGCAGTGAGGCAGGACGAGGAATGAACACTGAAGCTTTCTTT. V usage is TRBV10-1 and J usage is TRBJ1-1; the D is unclear. The CDR3 has 16 amino acids. V lost 2 bases to trimming and J lost 0 bases, with 13 bases between them. Germline CDR1 is WNHNN and CDR2 is SYGVQD (reference sequence).